Listed here are 15 T cell receptor beta chains from one sample, sequenced in a study of cytomegalovirus exposure and HLA in healthy donors. Use of 60 Vbeta and 13 Jbeta primers characterized the PCR. TCRdb's table, derived via immunoSEQ multiplex PCR, lists solely in-frame clones and lacks some. The table for this sample gives some 180,000 clones. Material: PBMCs. The receptors were sampled from a man under 40 in good health and CMV-seronegative.

The chain employs TRBV7-3 and TRBJ2-7; D is possibly TRBD2 (6 bases). The V end was cut by 2 bases, the J end by 3 bases, with 11 bases between. Germline CDR1 and CDR2: SGHTA and FQGTGA. The CDR3 contains 14 residues. This chain's CDR3 is CASSLGGLGYEQYF. In DNA form, the CDR3 reads TGTGCCAGCAGCTTAGGGGGACTCGGCTACGAGCAGTACTTC.

Remarks on this clone: The germline gene is not matched at one end of the junction; a read error may be the cause. CDR3 DNA sequence: TGTGCCAGCAGCACGGGACTAGCGGTACAAGAGATCCAGTACTTC. It encodes CASSTGLAVQEIQYF. This chain links TRBV5-8 with TRBJ2-5; 11 bases fit TRBD2. The CDR3 sequence is 15 residues long. CDR1 is SGHTS and CDR2 is YDEGEE in the germline V gene.

This sequence joins TRBV11-3 and TRBJ2-5; D might be TRBD2 (7 bases). Germline CDR1 SGHNT, CDR2 YENEEA. This CDR3 region has 15 residues. V lost 1 base to trimming and J lost 4 bases, with 13 bases between them. CDR3 sequence reads: CASSLGAGGPETQYF. CDR3 coding DNA: TGTGCCAGCAGCTTAGGGGCCGGGGGGCCAGAGACCCAGTACTTC.

This sequence joins TRBV7-2 and TRBJ1-2; D unresolved. CDR1 is SGHTA, CDR2 FQGNSA, per germline. CDR3 length equals 13 residues. V lost 1 base and J lost 3, with 6 bases in between. The chain's CDR3 is CASSLESDYGYTF. CDR3 nucleotides: TGTGCCAGCAGCTTAGAGTCAGACTATGGCTACACCTTC.

The rearrangement joins TRBV7-2 to TRBJ1-2, with a weak D call TRBD1 (5 bases). The CDR3 length is 16 residues. Germline V CDR1 and CDR2: SGHTA, FQGNSA. Trimming removed 0 bases from V and 5 bases from J, with 16 bases in between. The CDR3 sequence is CASSLAGGIGTYGYTF. The CDR3 DNA reads TGTGCCAGCAGCTTAGCGGGGGGTATAGGAACGTATGGCTACACCTTC.

The genes are TRBV7-2 and TRBJ1-5, with D possibly TRBD1 on 6 matching bases. CDR3 size: 16 residues. Germline-derived CDR1 and CDR2 are SGHTA and FQGNSA. The V and J ends lost 4 bases and 3 bases respectively, with 16 bases between them. CDR3 loop: CASSSEGQGTNQPQHF. CDR3 nucleotides: TGTGCCAGCAGCTCCGAGGGCCAGGGGACCAATCAGCCCCAGCATTTT.

The chain combines TRBV30 with TRBJ1-1; a possible D gene is TRBD1 (6 bases). The CDR3 has 15 residues. Germline V CDR1 and CDR2: GTSNPN, SVGIG (reference sequence). V was trimmed by 0 bases and J by 5 bases, leaving 16 bases between them. CDR3 region: CAWSVLVGAITEAFF. The CDR3 DNA follows: TGTGCCTGGAGTGTACTTGTGGGGGCGATTACTGAAGCTTTCTTT. Drawing the rest from reference TRBV30 and TRBJ1-1, the complete variable domain is SQTIHQWPATLVQPVGSPLSLECTVEGTSNPNLYWYRQAAGRGLQLLFYSVGIGQISSEVPQNLSASRPQDRQFILSSKKLLLSDSGFYLCAWSVLVGAITEAFFGQGTRLTVV.

The V gene is TRBV2, the J gene TRBJ2-7; TRBD2 matches 7 bases. Germline loops: CDR1 SNHLY, CDR2 FYNNEI. The CDR3 runs to 14 residues. V gave up 3 bases and J gave up 0 bases; unmatched junction bases: 2. The CDR3 sequence is CASSDASGSYEQYF. DNA for the CDR3: TGTGCCAGCAGTGATGCTAGCGGCTCCTACGAGCAGTACTTC.

This chain connects TRBV11-3 to TRBJ2-1, with 13 bases aligning to TRBD2. Germline CDR1 reads SGHNT; CDR2 reads YENEEA. Losses at the gene ends were 4 bases for V and 2 bases for J; bases not matched to a gene: 2. The CDR3 runs 16 residues. The CDR3 here is CASSSGLAGTYNEQFF. CDR3 DNA sequence: TGTGCCAGCAGCTCGGGACTAGCGGGAACCTACAATGAGCAGTTCTTC.

CDR3 loop: CASSRTPDRSSYEQYF. Here the CDR3 DNA reads TGCGCCAGCAGCCGAACCCCGGATCGGAGCTCCTACGAGCAGTACTTC. The chain combines TRBV4-1 with TRBJ2-7; D uncertain. The CDR3 extends over 16 amino acids. The ends were cut back, 4 bases at V and 0 bases at J, with 16 bases in the middle. Germline CDR1 reads MGHRA; CDR2 reads YSYEKL.

The chain carries TRBV6-1 and TRBJ1-2; maybe TRBD1 (6 bases). CDR3 length equals 13 residues. Germline V CDR1 and CDR2: MNHNS, SASEGT. Trimming took 10 bases from V and 8 from J, leaving 20 bases between them. CDR3 DNA: TGTGCCACCAAAGTGTCAGGGGCTGGCGGCTACACCTTC. This sequence encodes CATKVSGAGGYTF.

This chain links TRBV11-3 with TRBJ2-5; TRBD1 is a possible D gene (6 bases). V was shortened by 1 base and J by 5 bases, with 14 bases between the two germline ends. CDR1 SGHNT and CDR2 YENEEA come from the germline V gene. The CDR3 spans 15 residues. The CDR3 loop is CASSLGVGAGETQYF. The CDR3 DNA is TGTGCCAGCAGCTTAGGCGTGGGGGCTGGGGAGACCCAGTACTTC.

The CDR3 sequence: CASSIPGAGNTIYF. As DNA, the CDR3 is TGTGCCAGTAGTATTCCAGGGGCCGGAAACACCATATATTTT. The rearrangement links TRBV19 to TRBJ1-3, with D tentatively TRBD1 (6 bases). CDR1 is LNHDA and CDR2 is SQIVND in the germline V gene (reference sequence). Trimming left V 3 bases short and J 4 bases short, with 10 bases between. The CDR3 is 14 amino acids.

The rearrangement links TRBV2 to TRBJ2-1, with a possible D match to TRBD2 (5 bases). CDR3 length equals 15 residues. Germline V gene sequence: CDR1 SNHLY, CDR2 FYNNEI. Trimming removed 7 bases from V and 8 bases from J, with 21 bases in between. The CDR3 DNA follows: TGTGCCAGCATTACTCCGTGGGAGCCTAACGATGAGCAGTTCTTC. Amino acid sequence: CASITPWEPNDEQFF.

The rearrangement joins TRBV4-2 to TRBJ2-1, with TRBD2 identical over 8 bases. Germline-derived CDR1 and CDR2 are LGHNA and YNFKEQ. V dropped 0 bases and J dropped 7; count of bases not matched to a gene: 14. The CDR3 is 18 amino acids. The DNA for the CDR3 is TGTGCCAGCAGCCAAGATGAGGGAGCGGGACTAGATGGTAATGAGCAGTTCTTC. This encodes CASSQDEGAGLDGNEQFF.